A selection of T cell receptor beta chains follows, all from one sample in a study of OX40 agonist ivuxolimab in advanced cancers. Measured with immunoSEQ multiplex PCR; TCRdb has only the in-frame clones, and not every one. Of about 69,000 clones listed, around 93% were seen once; the top ten hold less than 15%. Sequences were derived from CD4+ or CD8+ T cells sorted from blood, sampled in a trial of the OX40 agonist ivuxolimab. The receptors here all came from an adult with an advanced solid tumor such as melanoma, head and neck, liver or kidney cancer. Both conserved end residues are part of each CDR3. Fields, in order: V gene, D gene, J gene, clone size, CDR3 DNA, CDR3 protein. D genes are given only for firm matches. Clone size is not always given. Where it is, it says once, few, many or a class for expanded clones.

TRBV21-1	.	TRBJ2-7	.	TGTGCCAGCAGCAAAGGGGGACAGCAGCACACCTACGAGCAGTACTTC	CASSKGGQQHTYEQYF
TRBV5-6	.	TRBJ2-7	.	TGTGCCAGCAGCTTGGTTCAGGTTACCGACGAGCAGTACTTC	CASSLVQVTDEQYF
TRBV7-2	.	TRBJ1-1	.	TGTGCCAGCAGCTTCGGGGGGAACACTGAAGCTTTCTTT	CASSFGGNTEAFF
TRBV4-3	.	TRBJ2-3	.	TGCGCCAGCAGCCACTCAGGGGGGGGTACAGATACGCAGTATTTT	CASSHSGGGTDTQYF
TRBV10-3	.	TRBJ1-6	.	TGTGCCATCAGTGAGTCGGAGAGTAATTCACCCCTCCACTTT	CAISESESNSPLHF
TRBV4-3	.	TRBJ1-2	.	TGCGCCAGCAGCCAAGATGGGTGGGAGGGTTACGGCTATGGCTACACCTTC	CASSQDGWEGYGYGYTF
TRBV9	.	TRBJ1-3	.	TGTGCCAGCAGCGTTGACAGTGGCTCTGGAAACACCATATATTTT	CASSVDSGSGNTIYF
TRBV5-4	.	TRBJ2-1	.	TGTGCCAGCAGCTTGTTAGTAGGGAATGAGCAGTTCTTC	CASSLLVGNEQFF
TRBV5-4	.	TRBJ2-7	.	TGTGCCAGCAGCTTGGGGGGCGGGATTGGAACCTACGAGCAGTACTTC	CASSLGGGIGTYEQYF
TRBV5-1	.	TRBJ1-5	.	TGCGCCAGCAGCTTCGATAGCAATCAGCCCCAGCATTTT	CASSFDSNQPQHF
TRBV27	TRBD1	TRBJ1-6	.	TGTGCCAGCAGGCACGGACAGGGAGAGTACCCACCCCTCCACTTT	CASRHGQGEYPPLHF
TRBV28	.	TRBJ1-2	.	TGTGCCAGCAGCCCAGGGTTTGGCTACACCTTC	CASSPGFGYTF
TRBV7-6	TRBD2	TRBJ2-2	.	TGTGCCAGCAGCTTAGCGTTTGGGCGGGAGAAGGACACCGGGGAGCTGTTTTTT	CASSLAFGREKDTGELFF
TRBV29-1	.	TRBJ1-1	few	TGCAGCGTTGTTCTGGGGGGTGAAGCTTTCTTT	CSVVLGGEAFF
TRBV9	TRBD1	TRBJ2-7	.	TGTGCCAGCAGCGAAGGACAGGACATCTACGAGCAGTACTTC	CASSEGQDIYEQYF
TRBV7-8	.	TRBJ2-1	.	TGTGCCAGCAGCTTACATTCAGCAAAAGAGCAGTTCTTC	CASSLHSAKEQFF
TRBV5-6	.	TRBJ1-2	.	TGTGCCAGCAGCTTAGAAGGGGAGCACTATGGCTACACCTTC	CASSLEGEHYGYTF
TRBV5-1	.	TRBJ2-3	.	TGCGCCAGCAGCTTGGTACAGGGTGGGAGCACAGATACGCAGTATTTT	CASSLVQGGSTDTQYF
TRBV9	.	TRBJ1-5	.	TGTGCCAGCAGTTTACAGGGCACCAATCAGCCCCAGCATTTT	CASSLQGTNQPQHF
TRBV30	.	TRBJ1-1	few	TGTGCCTGGAGCCCCGGGACAGAAGCTTTCTTT	CAWSPGTEAFF
TRBV19	.	TRBJ2-4	.	TGTGCCAGCGGACTGGGGGAAAACATTCAGTACTTC	CASGLGENIQYF
TRBV27	.	TRBJ2-3	.	TGTGCCAGCAGTCTGACAAGGGGTGTAATGGATACGCAGTATTTT	CASSLTRGVMDTQYF
TRBV11-3	TRBD1	TRBJ2-3	few	TGTGCCAGCAGCTTGGTCCACAGGGGGCGTCCATCCGATACGCAGTATTTT	CASSLVHRGRPSDTQYF
TRBV6-1	TRBD1	TRBJ2-1	.	TGTGCCATCCCGGGACAGGGATACAATGAGCAGTTCTTC	CAIPGQGYNEQFF
TRBV30	.	TRBJ2-1	once	TGTGCCTGGAGTGTAGATAACTACAATGAGCAGTTCTTC	CAWSVDNYNEQFF
TRBV19	.	TRBJ1-1	.	TGTGCCAGTAGTATTTACAGCGACATGAACACTGAAGCTTTCTTT	CASSIYSDMNTEAFF
TRBV27	TRBD2	TRBJ2-3	.	TGTGCCAGCAGTCTAGCGGGAGGGGATACGCAGTATTTT	CASSLAGGDTQYF
TRBV5-5	.	TRBJ1-5	.	TGTGCCAGCAGCGTACAGGAAAATCAGCCCCAGCATTTT	CASSVQENQPQHF
TRBV27	.	TRBJ1-1	few	TGTGCCAGCAGTTTACGGGGAATGAACACTGAAGCTTTCTTT	CASSLRGMNTEAFF
TRBV10-3	TRBD1	TRBJ2-1	.	TGTGCCTCCGGGACAGGGACCAATGAGCAGTTCTTC	CASGTGTNEQFF
TRBV25-1	TRBD2	TRBJ2-3	.	TGTGCCAGCAGTGGAGAGACTAGCGGCAGCACAGATACGCAGTATTTT	CASSGETSGSTDTQYF
TRBV7-8	TRBD1	TRBJ2-5	.	TGTGCCAGCAGCGGAGGGACAGGGGTTCCCCAAGAGACCCAGTACTTC	CASSGGTGVPQETQYF
TRBV6-5	TRBD2	TRBJ2-1	.	TGTGCCAGCAGTTACGGTCTAGCGGCGCGGAACAATGAGCAGTTCTTC	CASSYGLAARNNEQFF
TRBV7-2	TRBD2	TRBJ2-3	.	TGTGCCAGCAGCTTAGGTCTAGCGGGCACAGATACGCAGTATTTT	CASSLGLAGTDTQYF
TRBV9	TRBD2	TRBJ2-5	.	TGTGCCAGCAGCGTCGACCAGACTAGCGTAGAGACCCAGTACTTC	CASSVDQTSVETQYF
TRBV6-6	.	TRBJ2-7	.	TGTGCCAGCAGTTATTCGGGCTCCTACGAGCAGTACTTC	CASSYSGSYEQYF
TRBV28	.	TRBJ1-2	.	TGTGCCAGCAGTTTTTTTACCCCCCAGACAACAGCTAACTATGGCTACACCTTC	CASSFFTPQTTANYGYTF
TRBV28	.	TRBJ2-1	.	TGTGCCAGCAGTTATACGTGGACCGAAGACCGTGAGCAGTTCTTC	CASSYTWTEDREQFF
TRBV9	.	TRBJ1-1	.	TGTGCCAGCAGCGCTTACCGGGGGCAGTCCCCGCCGAAGAACACTGAAGCTTTCTTT	CASSAYRGQSPPKNTEAFF